This TCR beta chain originates from a study of blood T cell repertoires in COVID-19. Across the study: Samples taken during acute and convalescent COVID-19 were collected in the United States, Italy and Spain. Nucleic acid was either cDNA or gDNA, and it came from T cells, B-cell-depleted T cells, or PBMCs.

In the original workflow: For nucleated cells, counts were estimated from reference gene primer amplification. Data came from immunoSEQ multiplex PCR; TCRdb stores just in-frame clones and leaves some out. The V and J calls and clone size come from that table; D and trimming were worked out from the DNA. The profile shows 190,000 or so clones, roughly 88% of them singletons. The CDR3 consists of 17 residues. The V end was cut by 0 bases, the J end by 2 bases, with 16 bases between. Per the germline V gene, CDR1 is LGHDT and CDR2 is YNNKEL (reference sequence). The TCR originated in a woman in her thirties with acute or convalescent COVID-19. Sequencing input: peripheral blood. This sequence joins TRBV3-1 (or the pseudogene TRBV3-2) and TRBJ2-5; perhaps TRBD1 as D (5 bases). This chain's CDR3 is CASSQDQARALQETQYF. The CDR3 DNA reads TGTGCCAGCAGCCAAGATCAGGCCAGGGCACTTCAAGAGACCCAGTACTTC.